The 27 T cell receptor beta chains in this list originate from one sample, sequenced in a study of beta chain features in type 1 diabetes. Sequenced material consisted of expressed TCRB transcripts (all of the isolated RNA was reverse transcribed). Profiling relied on immunoSEQ multiplex PCR, and the TCRdb table lists in-frame clones only, not all of them. This table holds 250,000 to 350,000 clones, approximately 10% found once. The material sequenced was naive CD4+ T cells from blood. The source is a woman under 40 in good health.

In this sample, this clone turned up a few times. V is TRBV4-3 and J is TRBJ2-7, with a possible D match to TRBD2 (6 bases). The V gene's germline CDR1 is LGHNA and CDR2 YSLEER. The V end was cut by 0 bases, the J end by 6 bases, with 9 bases between. The CDR3 extends over 13 amino acids. CDR3 amino acids: CASSQDPAGEQYF. The CDR3 DNA reads TGCGCCAGCAGCCAAGATCCAGCGGGCGAGCAGTACTTC.

This clone has a handful of counts. This chain connects TRBV18 to TRBJ2-5, with 9 bases matching TRBD2. The V and J ends lost 3 bases and 3 bases, in that order; junction bases with no gene match: 5. The CDR3 loop spans 15 amino acids. Germline loops: CDR1 KGHSH, CDR2 LQKENI. In DNA, the CDR3 is TGTGCCAGCTCACCTCGGACTAGCGCCGAAGAGACCCAGTACTTC. It encodes CASSPRTSAEETQYF. The entire variable domain, with the rest obtained from reference TRBV18 and TRBJ2-5, is as follows: NAGVMQNPRHLVRRRGQEARLRCSPMKGHSHVYWYRQLPEEGLKFMVYLQKENIIDESGMPKERFSAEFPKEGPSILRIQQVVRGDSAAYFCASSPRTSAEETQYFGPGTRLLVL.

The V gene is TRBV5-1, the J gene TRBJ2-7; weak D call: TRBD1 (6 bases). From germline, CDR1 is SGHRS and CDR2 YFSETQ. Trimming removed 4 bases at V and 5 bases at J, with 13 bases between. CDR3 length: 13 amino acids. The CDR3 loop reads CASSLQGIDEQYF. In DNA form, the CDR3 reads TGCGCCAGCAGCCTACAGGGTATCGACGAGCAGTACTTC.

The chain is built from TRBV30 and TRBJ2-5, with 12 positions matching TRBD1. The J call could be wrong; TRBJ2-7 is a better fit for the DNA end. The CDR3 extends over 14 amino acids. Germline V CDR1 and CDR2: GTSNPN, SVGIG (reference sequence). CDR3 loop: CAWSVGQGAYEQYF. The CDR3 DNA is TGTGCCTGGAGTGTGGGACAGGGGGCTTACGAGCAGTACTTC.

The V gene is TRBV5-4, the J gene TRBJ2-2; 9 bases fit TRBD1. The germline V gene encodes CDR1 SGHNT and CDR2 YYREEE (reference sequence). This CDR3 has 16 residues. The V segment lost 4 bases and the J segment 8 bases; nucleotides outside the gene matches: 12. The CDR3 DNA follows: TGTGCCAGCAGCCCCCGGACAGGGGTTCAGGGGGGGGAGCTGTTTTTT. Translated: CASSPRTGVQGGELFF.

To note about this clone: The junction departs from the called germline gene at one end, perhaps through a read error. This chain uses TRBV7-7 with TRBJ2-1, with TRBD2 identical over 15 bases. This CDR3 has 19 residues. Germline values: CDR1 SSHAT, CDR2 FNYEAQ (reference sequence). CDR3 sequence reads: CASSLRAGTSGRTNNEQFF. In nucleotides, the CDR3 is TGTGCTAGCAGCTTAAGGGCCGGGACTAGCGGGAGGACCAACAATGAGCAGTTCTTC.

This clone was counted only a few times. The CDR3 is CASSFSRSGANVLTF. CDR3 nucleotide sequence: TGTGCCAGCAGCTTCTCGAGATCTGGGGCCAACGTCCTGACTTTC. The chain has TRBV9 and TRBJ2-6, with D uncertain. The V end lost 4 bases, the J end lost 1 base, and 9 bases lay between the germline ends. The CDR3 is 15 amino acids. Germline CDR1 and CDR2: SGDLS and YYNGEE.

The genes are TRBV29-1 and TRBJ2-7; TRBD2 agrees at 7 bases. From germline, CDR1 is SQVTM and CDR2 ANQGSEA. V lost 4 bases to trimming and J lost 4 bases; unmatched junction nucleotides: 10. The CDR3 length is 14 residues. CDR3 sequence (DNA): TGCAGCGTTGGGCGAGCGGGATCCCAATACGAGCAGTACTTC. Its translation is CSVGRAGSQYEQYF.

The rearrangement uses TRBV6-5 and TRBJ2-7; tentatively, D is TRBD2 (6 bases). Deletions cut 3 bases from V and 1 base from J, with 13 bases between. CDR1 is MNHEY, CDR2 SVGAGI, per germline. The CDR3 has 15 amino acids. CDR3 region: CASSYGGHSSYEQYF. CDR3 nucleotides: TGTGCCAGCAGTTATGGAGGGCATTCGTCCTACGAGCAGTACTTC.

This clone was found a few times. This chain joins TRBV27 and TRBJ1-1, with D perhaps TRBD1 (6 bases). There are 13 residues in the CDR3. Germline V CDR1 and CDR2: MNHEY, SMNVEV (reference sequence). V gave up 3 bases and J gave up 5 bases, with 10 bases separating them. CDR3 bases: TGTGCCAGCAGTTTTTTAACAGGGACTGAAGCTTTCTTT. Amino acid sequence: CASSFLTGTEAFF.

The chain recombines TRBV6-5 with TRBJ2-7; no clear D. There are 11 residues in the CDR3. V lost 6 bases, J lost 2 bases, and 5 bases lay in between. CDR1 is MNHEY, CDR2 SVGAGI, per germline. CDR3 bases: TGTGCCAGCAGCACAACCTACGAGCAGTACTTC. It specifies CASSTTYEQYF.

This clone occurred a few times. V is TRBV28 and J is TRBJ2-3; 10 nucleotides align to TRBD2. The junction had 7 bases not matched to a gene; V was cut back by 5 bases and J by 2 bases. The V gene's germline CDR1 is MDHEN and CDR2 SYDVKM. This CDR3 is built from 16 residues. The DNA of the CDR3 is TGTGCCAGCAGTCTAGCGGGAGCCCAGTCCACAGATACGCAGTATTTT. It encodes CASSLAGAQSTDTQYF.

This clone was picked up a small number of times. The V and J genes are TRBV6-5 and TRBJ2-5; TRBD1 matches 7 bases. V shed 4 bases and J 1 base; nucleotides not matched to a gene: 6. Germline V gene data show CDR1 as MNHEY and CDR2 as SVGAGI. CDR3 length: 15 amino acids. The CDR3 region is CASSSPQGSQETQYF. The CDR3 coding sequence is TGTGCCAGCAGTTCGCCACAGGGGAGCCAAGAGACCCAGTACTTC.

The chain recombines TRBV28 with TRBJ2-3, with 11 bases fitting TRBD1. The V segment lost 7 bases and the J segment 6 bases; nucleotides outside the gene matches: 6. The germline V gene has CDR1 MDHEN and CDR2 SYDVKM. The CDR3 spans 14 residues. CDR3 amino acids: CASIPGQGADTQYF. CDR3 sequence (DNA): TGTGCCAGCATCCCCGGACAGGGGGCCGATACGCAGTATTTT.

This clone has just a few counts. The chain carries TRBV27 and TRBJ1-1, with TRBD1 as a possible D gene (5 bases). The V end was cut by 8 bases, the J end by 1 base, with 23 bases between. Germline loops: CDR1 MNHEY, CDR2 SMNVEV (reference sequence). This CDR3 comprises 17 residues. The CDR3 bases are TGTGCCAGCCATTCTCGGGGGACTCCCACACGGAACACTGAAGCTTTCTTT. It specifies CASHSRGTPTRNTEAFF.

This clone has just a few counts. The rearrangement uses TRBV19 and TRBJ2-6, with 7 bases fitting TRBD1. This CDR3 comprises 18 residues. Germline lookup yields CDR1 LNHDA and CDR2 SQIVND (reference sequence). V dropped 3 bases and J dropped 2; count of bases not matched to a gene: 10. CDR3 in DNA: TGTGCCAGTAGTATGTCACCGGGACAGCCAGCTGGGGCCAACGTCCTGACTTTC. Protein sequence: CASSMSPGQPAGANVLTF.

V and J are TRBV15 and TRBJ1-5, with D unresolved. Germline V gene data show CDR1 as LNHNV and CDR2 as YYDKDF (reference sequence). The V gene lost 2 bases and the J gene lost 4 bases, with 6 bases spanning the gap. The CDR3 totals 13 residues. The CDR3 sequence is CATSRQTNQPQHF. DNA for the CDR3: TGTGCCACCAGCAGACAGACAAATCAGCCCCAGCATTTT.

The rearrangement uses TRBV6-5 and TRBJ2-2; D ambiguous. CDR3 size: 12 residues. V shed 6 bases and J shed 2 bases, with 4 bases lying between them. Germline lookup yields CDR1 MNHEY and CDR2 SVGAGI. In DNA form, the CDR3 reads TGTGCCAGCAGCTTCAACACCGGGGAGCTGTTTTTT. The encoded protein is CASSFNTGELFF.

The table lists this clone with a few counts. The chain uses TRBV25-1 and TRBJ1-1; D is undetermined. This CDR3 region has 15 residues. The germline CDR1 and CDR2 sequences are MGHDK and SYGVNS. Trimming left V 5 bases short and J 0 bases short, with 13 bases between. The CDR3 DNA follows: TGTGCCAGCAGTAAATTGACAAATATGAACACTGAAGCTTTCTTT. It is translated as CASSKLTNMNTEAFF. The variable domain in full, with the rest retrieved from reference TRBV25-1 and TRBJ1-1, is EADIYQTPRYLVIGTGKKITLECSQTMGHDKMYWYQQDPGMELHLIHYSYGVNSTEKGDLSSESTVSRIRTEHFPLTLESARPSHTSQYLCASSKLTNMNTEAFFGQGTRLTVV.

The chain combines TRBV5-1 with TRBJ2-6, with D possibly being TRBD1 (5 bases). Trimming pared 0 bases from V and 2 bases from J, leaving 9 bases between. The CDR3 is made up of 16 amino acids. Germline V gives CDR1 SGHRS, CDR2 YFSETQ. The DNA of the CDR3 is TGCGCCAGCAGCTTGGCCAAAGGGGCTGGGGCCAACGTCCTGACTTTC. Amino acids: CASSLAKGAGANVLTF.

The J gene is TRBJ2-4, the V gene TRBV9; 8 positions match TRBD2. The length of the CDR3 is 16 residues. The V and J ends lost 0 bases and 3 bases, in that order; junction bases with no gene match: 5. Per germline, CDR1 SGDLS and CDR2 YYNGEE. In nucleotides, the CDR3 is TGTGCCAGCAGCGTAGAAGCGGGAGTAGTCAAAAACATTCAGTACTTC. Translation: CASSVEAGVVKNIQYF.

This chain joins TRBV9 and TRBJ1-2; D possibly corresponds to TRBD1 (6 bases). Trimming removed 0 bases at V and 2 bases at J, with 11 bases between. CDR1 and CDR2 (germline): SGDLS, YYNGEE. CDR3 length: 15 residues. CDR3 residues: CASSVGTARNYGYTF. The CDR3 coding sequence is TGTGCCAGCAGCGTAGGGACAGCTAGAAACTATGGCTACACCTTC.

The chain is built from TRBV28 and TRBJ2-7, with no clear D. V lost 8 bases, J lost 6 bases, and 14 bases lay in between. This CDR3 contains 12 residues. The germline gives CDR1 MDHEN, CDR2 SYDVKM. For the CDR3, the DNA is TGTGCCAGCCACCAGACAAGGTCCGAGCAGTACTTC. This encodes CASHQTRSEQYF.

This clone came up a few times. The gene calls are TRBV29-1 and TRBJ2-5; D gene ambiguous. Germline V CDR1 and CDR2: SQVTM, ANQGSEA. Trimming cost V 7 bases and J 3 bases, with 12 bases left between them. The CDR3 extends over 12 amino acids. Here the CDR3 reads CSAHISKETQYF. CDR3 nucleotides: TGCAGCGCTCACATATCCAAAGAGACCCAGTACTTC.

The rearrangement links TRBV28 to TRBJ2-1; 12 bases fit TRBD2. CDR1 and CDR2 from the germline V gene are MDHEN and SYDVKM. J lost 6 bases, V lost 5 bases, and 5 bases had no gene match. The CDR3 runs to 15 residues. The CDR3 here is CASSRTSGRFNEQFF. CDR3 bases: TGTGCCAGCAGTCGCACTAGCGGGAGGTTCAATGAGCAGTTCTTC.

The rearrangement uses TRBV29-1 and TRBJ2-5, with a possible D match to TRBD2 (5 bases). V lost 5 bases and J lost 2, with 12 bases in between. Germline V gene data show CDR1 as SQVTM and CDR2 as ANQGSEA. The CDR3 is made up of 13 amino acids. The CDR3 region has the DNA TGCAGCGTTCCTCTAGCTCCACAAGAGACCCAGTACTTC. It specifies CSVPLAPQETQYF.

This chain joins TRBV6-6 and TRBJ2-5; 7 positions agree with TRBD2. From germline, CDR1 is MNHNY and CDR2 SVGAGI (reference sequence). The V gene end was trimmed by 7 bases and the J gene end by 5 bases; junction bases not matched to a gene: 13. The CDR3 is 15 residues long. CDR3 in amino acids: CASTHAGRGAETQYF. In nucleotides, the CDR3 is TGTGCCAGCACCCACGCAGGGAGGGGTGCGGAGACCCAGTACTTC.